This T cell receptor beta chain originates from a study of cytomegalovirus exposure and HLA in healthy donors. The PCR contained 60 Vbeta and 13 Jbeta primers. Data came from immunoSEQ multiplex PCR; TCRdb stores just in-frame clones and leaves some out. The data hold 90,000 to 120,000 clones, with 82% observed a single time. Sequences were obtained from PBMCs. This receptor was obtained from a man younger than 45 in good health and CMV-seropositive.

The CDR3 nucleotides are TGTGCCAGCAGGTCTGACGGGGTTTGGGGGAACACTGAAGCTTTCTTT. Its translation: CASRSDGVWGNTEAFF. V usage is TRBV27 and J usage is TRBJ1-1; D is uncertain. This CDR3 has 16 residues. V shed 6 bases and J shed 1 base, with 18 bases lying between them. CDR1 and CDR2 (germline): MNHEY, SMNVEV (reference sequence).